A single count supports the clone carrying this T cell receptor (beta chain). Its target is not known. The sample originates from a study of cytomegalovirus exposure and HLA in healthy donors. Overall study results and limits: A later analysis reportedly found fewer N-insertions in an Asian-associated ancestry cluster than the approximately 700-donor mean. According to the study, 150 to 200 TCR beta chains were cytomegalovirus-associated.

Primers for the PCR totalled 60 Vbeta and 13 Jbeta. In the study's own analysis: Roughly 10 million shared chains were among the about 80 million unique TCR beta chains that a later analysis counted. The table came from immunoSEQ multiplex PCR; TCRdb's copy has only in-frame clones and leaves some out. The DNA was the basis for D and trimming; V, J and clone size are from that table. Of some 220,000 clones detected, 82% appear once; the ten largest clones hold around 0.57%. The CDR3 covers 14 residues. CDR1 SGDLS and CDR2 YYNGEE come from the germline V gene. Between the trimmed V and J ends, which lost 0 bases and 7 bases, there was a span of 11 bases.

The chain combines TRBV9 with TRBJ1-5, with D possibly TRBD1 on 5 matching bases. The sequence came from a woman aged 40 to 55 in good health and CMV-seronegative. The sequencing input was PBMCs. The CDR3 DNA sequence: TGTGCCAGCAGCGTAGCGCCAGGGATCCAGCCCCAGCATTTT. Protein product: CASSVAPGIQPQHF.